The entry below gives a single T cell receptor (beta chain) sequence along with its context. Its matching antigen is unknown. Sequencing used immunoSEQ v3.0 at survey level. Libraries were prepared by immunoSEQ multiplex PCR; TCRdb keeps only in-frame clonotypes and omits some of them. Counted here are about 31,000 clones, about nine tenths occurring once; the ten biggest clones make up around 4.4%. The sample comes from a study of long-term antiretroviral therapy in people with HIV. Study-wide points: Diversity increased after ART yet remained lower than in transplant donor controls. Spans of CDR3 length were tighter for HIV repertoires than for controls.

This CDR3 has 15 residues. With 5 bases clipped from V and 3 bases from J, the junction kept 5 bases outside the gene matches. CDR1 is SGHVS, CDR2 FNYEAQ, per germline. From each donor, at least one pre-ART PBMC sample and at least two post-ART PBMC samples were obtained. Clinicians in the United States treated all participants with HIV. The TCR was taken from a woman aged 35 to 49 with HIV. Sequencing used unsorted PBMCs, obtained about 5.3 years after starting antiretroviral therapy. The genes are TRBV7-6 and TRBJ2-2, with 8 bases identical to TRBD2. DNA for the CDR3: TGTGCCAGCAGCCCGGGGGGGCTAGACACCGGGGAGCTGTTTTTT. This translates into CASSPGGLDTGELFF.